Sequencing of this T cell receptor beta chain was carried out in a study of blood T cell repertoires in COVID-19. Trimming at V came to 6 bases and at J to 5 bases, leaving 7 bases not matched to a gene. Germline CDR1 and CDR2: SGDLS and YYNGEE. This CDR3 spans 13 amino acids. Sequencing used immunoSEQ multiplex PCR; TCRdb keeps in-frame clones, though not all of them. The sample records roughly 38,000 clones, around 87% being singletons. The V call is TRBV9, the J call TRBJ1-2, with TRBD1 identical over 7 bases. The sequenced material came from peripheral blood. This TCR was sampled from a man aged 55 to 69 with active or convalescent COVID-19. The CDR3 DNA reads TGTGCCAGCACCTTGGGACAGACTTATGGCTACACCTTC. It translates to CASTLGQTYGYTF.